This T cell receptor beta chain is from a study of graft-versus-host responses after intestinal transplantation listed by TCRdb under 2021. Describing the broader study: The transplants that recipients received were multivisceral, liver-intestinal, or isolated intestinal. Every recipient was given anti-thymocyte globulin induction, followed by around three years of maintenance tacrolimus and steroids. Alloreactive clones were identified by sequencing pre-transplant mixed lymphocyte reaction products and comparing them with unstimulated pre-transplant donor and recipient T cells. Instead of going to the commercial service, samples from a few later patients were sequenced in-house on an Illumina MiSeq and processed with MiXCR. A cohort of some 24 intestinal transplant recipients, including one retransplant, was enrolled, and a few patients lacking pretransplant specimens were excluded. A peak of at least 4% donor T cells among recipient peripheral blood mononuclear cells was the definition used for donor T cell macrochimerism. Bulk TCR-beta CDR3 sequencing was used to track graft-versus-host and host-versus-graft alloreactive T cell clones in the graft, circulation and bone marrow after intestinal transplantation. Results the study describes overall, beyond this receptor: The conclusions were limited by the relatively low number and heterogeneity of the intestinal transplant patients. In the allografts of patients with donor T cell macrochimerism, GvH to HvG T cell clonal ratios were high. Early after transplant, peak levels of circulating GvH clones were found to be associated with declines in HvG clones. GvH clones were detected in recipient bone marrow, and some appeared earlier in ileal mucosa or blood, consistent with an intestinal mucosal origin.

The library relied on the immunoSEQ multiplex PCR assay. For most patients, genomic DNA was isolated using the Qiagen DNeasy Blood and Tissue Kit and was shipped frozen to Adaptive Biotechnologies for TCR sequencing. Adaptive Biotechnologies carried out high-throughput TCR-beta CDR3 sequencing of genomic DNA for most patients. In the authors' own workflow: Adaptive's ImmunoSEQ software was the source of the TCR sequencing data for 15 to 20 patients, while a few other patients were processed with MiXCR and VDJtools. To correct CD4 versus CD8 sorting errors, sequences present in both subsets at a frequency ratio below 5:1 were removed. CDR3 nucleotide sequences shared between donor and recipient were removed because the origin of such sequences could not be assigned. Alloreactive clones required at least 2-fold expansion over unstimulated cells and minimum CFSE-low frequency of 0.002% (template counts) or 0.001% (read counts). Mappable clones were those detected in sequenced pre-transplant spleen, lymph node, or MLR CFSE-low populations of the donor or recipient. The cumulative frequency of alloreactive clones was calculated as a percentage of all sequences, weighted by copy number. This immuneACCESS table, as held by TCRdb, lists in-frame sequences with V and J called but not all clones. Of the missing ones, under half trace to an unresolved V gene in checked studies; the others have no known cause. That table supplies the V and J calls and clone size; D and trimming were determined from the DNA. Present in this sample are 9,500 to 15,000 clones, about 30% of which were seen just once. The leading ten clones occupy roughly 3.4% of the sample.

CDR1 and CDR2 are read off the germline V gene (reference sequence) as SGHAT and FQDESV. Trimming removed 3 bases from V and 7 bases from J, leaving 10 bases between the germline ends. The CDR3 starts with the cysteine, ends with the phenylalanine, and has 14 residues. The sequence is cut down to CDR3 DNA, 42 bases in frame from base 1. On this clone: No base quality values were provided; no much bigger clone lies one nucleotide off.

This specimen's time point label, interpreted: cells obtained before transplantation from donor or recipient. Mixed lymphocyte reactions plated about 200,000 CFSE-labeled pre-transplant responders with about 200,000 irradiated violet-dye-labeled stimulators and were cultured for 6 days. Proliferating CD3+CD4+CFSE-low and CD3+CD8+CFSE-low responder cells were FACS-sorted on a BD Influx sorter after the mixed lymphocyte reaction. This clonotype was sampled from a human patient who received an intestinal transplant. Recombination linked TRBV11-1 to TRBJ1-6, with the D gene not confidently named. The material was alloreactive CD8+ T cells from a mixed lymphocyte reaction culture, obtained before intestinal transplant. What this sample's cell subset or site label stands for: CFSE-low proliferating T cells sorted from roughly six-day pre-transplant mixed lymphocyte reaction (GvH or HvG direction). The CDR3 amino acid sequence is: CASSFRASNSPLHF. The DNA reads TGTGCCAGCAGCTTCCGGGCCTCCAATTCACCCCTCCACTTT.